Presented here are 32 T cell receptor beta chains from one specimen sequenced in a study of T-cell reconstitution after alpha-beta-depleted transplantation in children. The library targeted TCRbeta and was prepared with unique molecular identifiers. TCRdb re-derived calls from the PCR reads in MiXCR, one entry per CDR3 protein. The sample contains about 230,000 distinct CDR3 sequences, more than 7.5% of which appear only once. The sample in question was PBMCs from the stem cell graft donor, obtained from the stem cell graft. Receptors originate from a human donor who donated a stem cell graft to a child with SCID.

The CDR3 sequence: CASRGQGAGYGYTF. The DNA for the CDR3 is TGTGCCAGCAGAGGACAGGGGGCAGGATATGGCTACACCTTC. The J gene is TRBJ1-2, the V gene TRBV19, with TRBD1 matching 11 bases. The CDR3 consists of 14 residues. The germline gives CDR1 LNHDA, CDR2 SQIVND (reference sequence). Unmatched junction bases numbered 8, after V lost 9 bases and J lost 5 bases.

This clonotype was seen repeatedly, ten times or more. CDR3 sequence: CASSLVADSYEQYF. For the CDR3, the DNA is TGCGCCAGCAGCTTGGTGGCGGACAGCTACGAGCAGTACTTC. The chain uses TRBV5-1 and TRBJ2-7; a weak D match, TRBD1 (6 bases). Between the trimmed V and J ends, which lost 0 bases and 3 bases, there was a span of 10 bases. The CDR3 has 14 residues. The germline V gene encodes CDR1 SGHRS and CDR2 YFSETQ. Supplemented by reference TRBV5-1 and TRBJ2-7, the full variable domain reads KAGVTQTPRYLIKTRGQQVTLSCSPISGHRSVSWYQQTPGQGLQFLFEYFSETQRNKGNFPGRFSGRQFSNSRSEMNVSTLELGDSALYLCASSLVADSYEQYFGPGTRLTVT.

This clonotype was recorded at least ten times. The chain carries TRBV7-9 and TRBJ2-1; TRBD1 matches at 8 bases. Germline V CDR1 and CDR2: SEHNR, FQNEAQ (reference sequence). V trimming: 4 bases; J trimming: 7 bases; junction bases outside the gene matches: 3. The length of the CDR3 is 13 residues. In nucleotides, the CDR3 is TGTGCCAGCAGCTCAGGGGGCAGGAATGAGCAGTTCTTC. Translating it yields CASSSGGRNEQFF.

A note on this clonotype: The junction shows a germline mismatch at one end, possibly a read error. This rearrangement joins TRBV20-1 to TRBJ2-5, with D hard to call. The CDR3 sequence is 15 residues long. In germline, CDR1 is DFQATT, CDR2 SNEGSKA (reference sequence). CDR3: CSASPGTDYQETQSF. In nucleotides, the CDR3 is TGCAGTGCTAGTCCCGGCACCGATTACCAAGAGACCCAGTCCTTC.

As concerns this clonotype: A much larger clone differs from this one at a single base, so this may be a read error. The chain links TRBV7-9 to TRBJ2-7; D unresolved. The CDR3 runs 15 residues. Germline V gives CDR1 SEHNR, CDR2 FQNEAQ (reference sequence). CDR3 in amino acids: CASSLDPQIWYEQHF. CDR3 DNA sequence: TGTGCCAGCAGCTTAGACCCACAGATCTGGTACGAGCAGCACTTC.

At least ten counts were recorded for this clonotype. This chain joins TRBV12-3 or TRBV12-4 and TRBJ1-2; weak D call: TRBD1 (5 bases). This CDR3 has 13 residues. The V and J ends lost 6 bases and 7 bases respectively, with 15 bases between them. Written as DNA, the CDR3 is TGTGCCAGCAGCCCAACGGGGGTGGGTGGCTACACCTTC. It specifies CASSPTGVGGYTF.

This clonotype has a count of ten or more. This sequence joins TRBV7-3 and TRBJ2-3; D unresolved. The length of the CDR3 is 19 residues. Germline V gene sequence: CDR1 SGHTA, CDR2 FQGTGA. The V gene lost 0 bases and the J gene lost 8 bases, with 27 bases spanning the gap. In DNA, the CDR3 is TGTGCCAGCAGCTTAACAGTGGTGGGCAGTATGCCCGAGATGGGTACGCAGTATTTT. Protein sequence: CASSLTVVGSMPEMGTQYF.

This clonotype was observed many times. An end of the junction does not agree with germline; a read error may underlie this. J is TRBJ1-1 and V is TRBV7-9; no firm D call. This CDR3 contains 11 residues. The germline gives CDR1 SEHNR, CDR2 FQNEAQ (reference sequence). The CDR3 here is CASSLGEIIIF. The CDR3 region has the DNA TGTGCCAGCAGCTTAGGCGAGATCATTATCTTT.

This clonotype has a count of ten or more. CDR3: CASSKDFYNEQFF. The CDR3 DNA reads TGTGCCAGCAGCAAGGACTTCTACAATGAGCAGTTCTTC. This chain uses TRBV7-9 with TRBJ2-1; D possibly corresponds to TRBD2 (5 bases). V lost 5 bases and J 3 bases, leaving 8 bases between the germline ends. In germline, CDR1 is SEHNR, CDR2 FQNEAQ (reference sequence). This CDR3 contains 13 residues.

This chain connects TRBV7-9 to TRBJ2-1; either TRBD1 or TRBD2 may fit D (6 bases each). Germline V gene data show CDR1 as SEHNR and CDR2 as FQNEAQ (reference sequence). The CDR3 loop spans 14 amino acids. The ends were cut back, 6 bases at V and 12 bases at J, with 21 bases in the middle. CDR3 DNA: TGTGCCAGCAGTCGGGAGACAGGCAGTCTAGGGCAGTTCTTC. Protein: CASSRETGSLGQFF.

This chain connects TRBV28 to TRBJ1-1, with 8 bases fitting TRBD1. In germline, CDR1 is MDHEN, CDR2 SYDVKM. With 5 bases clipped from V and 5 bases from J, the junction kept 13 bases outside the gene matches. This CDR3 comprises 16 residues. Written as DNA, the CDR3 is TGTGCCAGCAGTCCAGACAGGGGTTGGGGCAAGACTGAAGCTTTCTTT. Translating it yields CASSPDRGWGKTEAFF.

Comments on this clonotype: One end of the junction fails to match germline, which may point to a read error. The gene calls are TRBV5-1 and TRBJ1-1; tentative D call: TRBD1 (6 bases). Germline loops: CDR1 SGHRS, CDR2 YFSETQ. There are 17 residues in the CDR3. CDR3 sequence: CSSSPGQPATMNTEAFF. CDR3 coding DNA: TGCTCCAGCAGCCCCGGACAGCCGGCCACCATGAACACCGAAGCTTTCTTT.

This clonotype was seen at least ten times. The CDR3 loop is CASSLNPGNYGYTF. DNA of the CDR3: TGCGCCAGCAGCTTGAACCCAGGGAACTATGGCTACACCTTC. This rearrangement joins TRBV5-1 to TRBJ1-2; possibly TRBD1 for D (5 bases). Germline CDR1 is SGHRS and CDR2 is YFSETQ. The ends were cut back, 1 base at V and 2 bases at J, with 9 bases in the middle. The CDR3 is 14 amino acids. Full variable domain (rest looked up from reference TRBV5-1 and TRBJ1-2): KAGVTQTPRYLIKTRGQQVTLSCSPISGHRSVSWYQQTPGQGLQFLFEYFSETQRNKGNFPGRFSGRQFSNSRSEMNVSTLELGDSALYLCASSLNPGNYGYTFGSGTRLTVV.

This clonotype has ten or more counts. V usage is TRBV6-5 and J usage is TRBJ1-6; D gene unclear. Germline V gene data show CDR1 as MNHEY and CDR2 as SVGAGI. The CDR3 is made up of 15 amino acids. Trimming pared 2 bases from V and 4 bases from J, leaving 9 bases between. As DNA, the CDR3 is TGTGCCAGCAGTTACGGAGGGCTTTATAATTCACCCCTCCACTTT. Encoded protein: CASSYGGLYNSPLHF.

This clonotype was seen many times. V is TRBV29-1 and J is TRBJ1-1; no clear D gene. The CDR3 spans 12 residues. V dropped 7 bases and J dropped 4 bases, with 13 bases sitting between them. Per germline, CDR1 SQVTM and CDR2 ANQGSEA. Here the CDR3 DNA reads TGCAGCGCTTTGACCCCCATCACTGAAGCTTTCTTT. Translation: CSALTPITEAFF. The full variable domain, its missing parts supplied by reference TRBV29-1 and TRBJ1-1, is SAVISQKPSRDICQRGTSLTIQCQVDSQVTMMFWYRQQPGQSLTLIATANQGSEATYESGFVIDKFPISRPNLTFSTLTVSNMSPEDSSIYLCSALTPITEAFFGQGTRLTVV.

This clonotype was recorded a few times. The chain employs TRBV20-1 and TRBJ1-2; D may be TRBD1 (5 bases). Germline CDR1 DFQATT, CDR2 SNEGSKA (reference sequence). The CDR3 runs 13 residues. V was clipped by 0 bases and J by 4 bases, with 9 bases between them. CDR3 sequence (DNA): TGCAGTGCTAGAGACAGGGAACTCTATGGCTACACCTTC. Translation: CSARDRELYGYTF.

This clonotype came up many times. This chain connects TRBV4-1 to TRBJ2-3, with a weak D call TRBD2 (6 bases). The CDR3 extends over 18 amino acids. V gave up 0 bases and J gave up 4 bases, with 20 bases separating them. CDR1 is MGHRA, CDR2 YSYEKL, per germline. The CDR3 nucleotides read TGCGCCAGCAGCCAAGAAATCGGAGGGATGGAGATCTCAGATACGCAGTATTTT. It encodes CASSQEIGGMEISDTQYF.

The sample holds many counts of this clonotype. The chain uses TRBV27 and TRBJ1-6, with D uncertain. V was pared by 6 bases and J by 9 bases, with 12 bases between. Germline V lookup: CDR1 MNHEY, CDR2 SMNVEV (reference sequence). The CDR3 extends over 13 amino acids. CDR3 residues: CASSLDSGSPLHF. DNA of the CDR3: TGTGCCAGCAGCCTGGATAGTGGTTCACCCCTCCACTTT.

This clonotype came up many times. V is TRBV7-2 and J is TRBJ1-1; 9 bases map to TRBD1. Germline loops: CDR1 SGHTA, CDR2 FQGNSA. The CDR3 covers 13 residues. V trimming: 5 bases; J trimming: 6 bases; junction bases outside the gene matches: 4. CDR3 sequence (DNA): TGTGCCAGCAGCGCCCGGACAGGGGCTGAAGCTTTCTTT. This codes for CASSARTGAEAFF.

This clonotype was seen repeatedly, ten times or more. The chain links TRBV7-9 to TRBJ2-1; D gene ambiguous. Trimming pared 1 base from V and 9 bases from J, leaving 10 bases between. Germline V gives CDR1 SEHNR, CDR2 FQNEAQ (reference sequence). This CDR3 is built from 13 residues. In nucleotides, the CDR3 is TGTGCCAGCAGCTTAGTTTGGGCGTCTGAGCAGTTCTTC. The encoded protein is CASSLVWASEQFF.

This clonotype was counted ten times or more. This rearrangement joins TRBV4-2 to TRBJ2-1, with 11 bases identical to TRBD2. CDR1 and CDR2 (germline): LGHNA, YNFKEQ. Trimming at V came to 4 bases and at J to 0 bases, leaving 23 bases not matched to a gene. The CDR3 spans 23 residues. The CDR3 region has the DNA TGTGCCAGCAGCCTAAGGGGTTATCATGCTAGCGGGGGGCCAACAAGCTCCTACAATGAGCAGTTCTTC. Amino acid sequence: CASSLRGYHASGGPTSSYNEQFF.

In its sample, this clonotype ranks as medium-sized. The chain combines TRBV7-2 with TRBJ2-3, with D possibly TRBD1 on 5 matching bases. V was pared by 3 bases and J by 4 bases, with 14 bases between. The length of the CDR3 is 15 residues. Germline V gives CDR1 SGHTA, CDR2 FQGNSA. CDR3 in amino acids: CASSFLGQQSDTQYF. In nucleotides, the CDR3 is TGTGCCAGCAGCTTTTTGGGGCAGCAATCAGATACGCAGTATTTT.

This clonotype was counted ten times or more. The V and J genes are TRBV20-1 and TRBJ2-1, with D maybe TRBD1 (6 bases). Germline loops: CDR1 DFQATT, CDR2 SNEGSKA (reference sequence). The CDR3 sequence is 15 residues long. V lost 0 bases and J lost 2, with 11 bases in between. CDR3 DNA sequence: TGCAGTGCTAGAGACGAGGGGGATACCTACAATGAGCAGTTCTTC. This translates into CSARDEGDTYNEQFF.

This clonotype was observed many times. This chain links TRBV3-1 with TRBJ1-2, with 7 bases aligning to TRBD1. J was trimmed by 1 base and V by 5 bases; bases with no gene match: 4. CDR3 length equals 14 residues. CDR1 and CDR2 (germline): LGHDT, YNNKEL (reference sequence). This chain's CDR3 is CASSARDSNYGYTF. Here the CDR3 DNA reads TGTGCCAGCAGCGCCCGGGACAGTAACTATGGCTACACCTTC.

To note about this clonotype: The junction departs from the called germline gene at one end, perhaps through a read error. V is TRBV5-5 and J is TRBJ2-3; a weak D match, TRBD1 (5 bases). Per germline, CDR1 SGHKS and CDR2 YYEKEE (reference sequence). The CDR3 is made up of 13 amino acids. The CDR3 sequence is CDSSLPGTDTQYF. The CDR3 nucleotides read TGTGACAGCAGCTTACCAGGGACAGATACGCAGTATTTT.

The table lists this clonotype with a count of one. This chain uses TRBV10-1 with TRBJ2-3; possibly TRBD2 for D (6 bases). Germline assignment: CDR1 WNHNN and CDR2 SYGVQD (reference sequence). The length of the CDR3 is 13 residues. Trimming shortened V by 0 bases and J by 5 bases, and 6 bases separated the two germline ends. CDR3: CASSESGGDTQYF. In DNA form, the CDR3 reads TGCGCCAGCAGTGAGTCCGGGGGAGATACGCAGTATTTT.

V and J are TRBV20-1 and TRBJ1-5, with D perhaps TRBD1 (5 bases). This CDR3 spans 15 amino acids. CDR1 is DFQATT and CDR2 is SNEGSKA in the germline V gene (reference sequence). With 3 bases removed from V and 1 base from J, the gap between germline ends came to 13 bases. The CDR3 sequence: CSASTGLASNQPQHF. CDR3 nucleotide sequence: TGCAGTGCTAGCACGGGGCTGGCGAGCAATCAGCCCCAGCATTTT.

This clonotype was detected ten times or more. The chain is built from TRBV5-5 and TRBJ1-6; D remains unclear. The CDR3 totals 13 residues. Per germline, CDR1 SGHKS and CDR2 YYEKEE (reference sequence). With 0 bases removed from V and 9 bases from J, the gap between germline ends came to 7 bases. As DNA, the CDR3 is TGTGCCAGCAGCTTGGAAAGGAGTTCACCCCTCCACTTT. Translation: CASSLERSSPLHF.

V gene TRBV5-5 combines with J gene TRBJ1-5, with 9 positions matching TRBD1. The CDR3 is 16 residues long. Trimming at V came to 0 bases and at J to 3 bases, leaving 4 bases not matched to a gene. CDR1 is SGHKS and CDR2 is YYEKEE in the germline V gene (reference sequence). CDR3 sequence (DNA): TGTGCCAGCAGCTTGGCCGGGACAGGGAACAATCAGCCCCAGCATTTT. Its translation is CASSLAGTGNNQPQHF.

This clonotype was seen at least ten times. This chain joins TRBV27 and TRBJ1-2, with TRBD1 matching over 9 bases. The germline V gene encodes CDR1 MNHEY and CDR2 SMNVEV (reference sequence). The CDR3 extends over 15 amino acids. Trimming cost V 5 bases and J 4 bases; bases outside gene matches: 8. Here the CDR3 DNA reads TGTGCCAGCAGTATCCGGACAGGGGTGTTCTATGGCTACACCTTC. Its protein product is CASSIRTGVFYGYTF.

This clonotype has a count of ten or more. The chain employs TRBV29-1 and TRBJ1-2; D unresolved. The germline V gene encodes CDR1 SQVTM and CDR2 ANQGSEA. Trimming cost V 4 bases and J 2 bases, with 8 bases left between them. CDR3 length equals 12 residues. CDR3 in DNA: TGCAGCGTTGGTAGGGTAAACTATGGCTACACCTTC. Amino acid sequence: CSVGRVNYGYTF.

This clonotype came up once. CDR3: CAISVEGYGELFF. In nucleotides, the CDR3 is TGTGCCATCAGTGTAGAGGGCTACGGGGAGCTGTTTTTT. This chain connects TRBV10-3 to TRBJ2-2; TRBD2 is a possible D gene (5 bases). Germline V gene lookup returns CDR1 ENHRY and CDR2 SYGVKD. The CDR3 sequence is 13 residues long. The V end lost 4 bases, the J end lost 7 bases, and 10 bases lay between the germline ends.